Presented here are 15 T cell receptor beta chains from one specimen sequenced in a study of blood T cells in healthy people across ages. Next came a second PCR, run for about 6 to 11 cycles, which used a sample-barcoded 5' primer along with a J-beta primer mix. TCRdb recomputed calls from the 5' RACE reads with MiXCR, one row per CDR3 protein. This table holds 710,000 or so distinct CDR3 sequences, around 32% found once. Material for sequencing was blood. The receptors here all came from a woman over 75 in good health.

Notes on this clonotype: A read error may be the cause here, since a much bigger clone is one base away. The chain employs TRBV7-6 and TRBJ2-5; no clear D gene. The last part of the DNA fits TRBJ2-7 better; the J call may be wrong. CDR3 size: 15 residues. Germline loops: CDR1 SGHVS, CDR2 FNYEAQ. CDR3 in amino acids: CASSSSPESSYEQYF. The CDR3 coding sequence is TGTGCCAGCAGCTCAAGCCCCGAATCTAGCTACGAGCAGTACTTC.

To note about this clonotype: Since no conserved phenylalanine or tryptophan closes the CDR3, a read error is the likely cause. CDR3 amino acids: CASSLGGSYVQYN. CDR3 in DNA: TGCGCCAGCAGCTTGGGAGGGTCTTACGTGCAGTACAAC. This chain joins TRBV5-1 and TRBJ2-5; a possible D gene is TRBD2 (5 bases). The V end lost 0 bases, the J end lost 11 bases, and 14 bases lay between the germline ends. The CDR3 covers 13 residues. Germline V gives CDR1 SGHRS, CDR2 YFSETQ.

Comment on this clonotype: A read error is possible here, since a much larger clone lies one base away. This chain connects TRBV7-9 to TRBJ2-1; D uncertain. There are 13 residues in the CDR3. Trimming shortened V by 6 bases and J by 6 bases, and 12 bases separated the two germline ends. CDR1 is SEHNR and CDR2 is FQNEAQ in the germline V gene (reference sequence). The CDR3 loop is CASRVRTTNEQFF. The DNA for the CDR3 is TGTGCCAGCAGGGTCAGAACAACCAATGAGCAGTTCTTC.

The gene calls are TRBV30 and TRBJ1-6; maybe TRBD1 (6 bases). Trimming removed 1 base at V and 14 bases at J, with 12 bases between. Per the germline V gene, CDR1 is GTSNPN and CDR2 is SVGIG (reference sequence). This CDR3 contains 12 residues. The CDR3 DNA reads TGTGCCTGGAGTGAGGGGGATGGAGCCCTCCACTTT. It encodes CAWSEGDGALHF.

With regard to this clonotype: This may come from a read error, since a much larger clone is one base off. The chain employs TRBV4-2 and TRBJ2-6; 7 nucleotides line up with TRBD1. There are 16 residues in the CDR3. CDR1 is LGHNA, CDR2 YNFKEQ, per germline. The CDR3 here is CTSSQDGTAGANVLTF. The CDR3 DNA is TGTACCAGCAGCCAAGATGGGACAGCCGGGGCCAACGTCCTGACTTTC.

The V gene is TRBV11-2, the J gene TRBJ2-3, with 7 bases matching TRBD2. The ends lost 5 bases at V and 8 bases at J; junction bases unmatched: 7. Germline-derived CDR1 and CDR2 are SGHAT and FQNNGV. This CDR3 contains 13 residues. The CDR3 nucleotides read TGTGCCAGCAGCGGTAGTCCGGGGGGTACGCAGTATTTT. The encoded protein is CASSGSPGGTQYF.

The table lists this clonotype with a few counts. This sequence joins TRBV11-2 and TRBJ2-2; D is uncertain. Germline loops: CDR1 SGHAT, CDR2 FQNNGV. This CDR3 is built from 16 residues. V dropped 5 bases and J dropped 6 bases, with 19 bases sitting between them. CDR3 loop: CASSDHGSIFPGELFF. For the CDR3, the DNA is TGTGCCAGCAGCGATCATGGGTCTATTTTTCCCGGGGAGCTGTTTTTT.

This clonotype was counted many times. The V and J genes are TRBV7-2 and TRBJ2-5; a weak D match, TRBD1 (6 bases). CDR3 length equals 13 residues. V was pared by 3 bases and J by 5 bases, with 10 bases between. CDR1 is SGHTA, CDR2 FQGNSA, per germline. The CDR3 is CASSFHQGETQYF. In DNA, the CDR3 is TGTGCCAGCAGCTTTCACCAGGGGGAGACCCAGTACTTC.

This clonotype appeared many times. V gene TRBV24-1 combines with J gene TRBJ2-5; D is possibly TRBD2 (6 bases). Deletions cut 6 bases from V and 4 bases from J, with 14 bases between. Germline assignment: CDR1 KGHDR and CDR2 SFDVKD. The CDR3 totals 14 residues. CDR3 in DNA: TGTGCCACCAGTCCGGGGACTGTGGGAGAGACCCAGTACTTC. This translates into CATSPGTVGETQYF.

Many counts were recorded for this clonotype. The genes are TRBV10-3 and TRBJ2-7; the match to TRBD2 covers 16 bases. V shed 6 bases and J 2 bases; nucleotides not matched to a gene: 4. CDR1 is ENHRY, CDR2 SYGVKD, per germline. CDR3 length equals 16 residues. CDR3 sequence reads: CAIRPGLAGGPYEQYF. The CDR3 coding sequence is TGTGCCATCAGACCGGGACTAGCGGGGGGGCCCTACGAGCAGTACTTC.

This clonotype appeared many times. The CDR3 is CASSLVGRGDEQFF. CDR3 nucleotide sequence: TGTGCCAGCAGCTTAGTAGGACGAGGGGATGAGCAGTTCTTC. V usage is TRBV7-2 and J usage is TRBJ2-1; D may correspond to TRBD1 or TRBD2 (5 bases each). Trimming pared 1 base from V and 8 bases from J, leaving 12 bases between. This CDR3 has 14 amino acids. Germline CDR1 reads SGHTA; CDR2 reads FQGNSA.

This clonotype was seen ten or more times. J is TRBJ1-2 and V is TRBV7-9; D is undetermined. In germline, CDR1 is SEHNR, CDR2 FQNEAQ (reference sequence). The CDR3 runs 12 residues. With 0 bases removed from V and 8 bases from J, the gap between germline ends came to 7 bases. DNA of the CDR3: TGTGCCAGCAGCTTAGCGCGGGAAGGCTACACCTTC. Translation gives CASSLAREGYTF. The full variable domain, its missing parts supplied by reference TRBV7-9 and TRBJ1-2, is DTGVSQNPRHKITKRGQNVTFRCDPISEHNRLYWYRQTLGQGPEFLTYFQNEAQLEKSRLLSDRFSAERPKGSFSTLEIQRTEQGDSAMYLCASSLAREGYTFGSGTRLTVV.

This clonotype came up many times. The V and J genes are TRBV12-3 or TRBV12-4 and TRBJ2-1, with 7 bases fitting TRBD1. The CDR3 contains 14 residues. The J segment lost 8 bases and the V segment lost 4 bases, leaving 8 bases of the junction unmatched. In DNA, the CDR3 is TGTGCCAGCAGTTCACAGGGGATGCTCGATGAGCAGTTCTTC. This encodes CASSSQGMLDEQFF.

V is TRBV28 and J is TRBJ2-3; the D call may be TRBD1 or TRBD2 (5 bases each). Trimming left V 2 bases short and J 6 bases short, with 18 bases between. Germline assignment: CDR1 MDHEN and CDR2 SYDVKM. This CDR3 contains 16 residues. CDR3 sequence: CASSLPPGPKIDTQYF. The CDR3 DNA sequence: TGTGCCAGCAGTTTACCGCCGGGACCGAAAATTGATACGCAGTATTTT. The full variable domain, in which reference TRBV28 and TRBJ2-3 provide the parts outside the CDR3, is DVKVTQSSRYLVKRTGEKVFLECVQDMDHENMFWYRQDPGLGLRLIYFSYDVKMKEKGDIPEGYSVSREKKERFSLILESASTNQTSMYLCASSLPPGPKIDTQYFGPGTRLTVL.

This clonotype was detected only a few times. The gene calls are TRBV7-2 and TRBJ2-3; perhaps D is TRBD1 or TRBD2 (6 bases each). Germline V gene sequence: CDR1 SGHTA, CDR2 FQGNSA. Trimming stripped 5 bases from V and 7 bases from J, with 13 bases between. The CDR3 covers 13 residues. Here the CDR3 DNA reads TGTGCCAGCAGCGGGGGGCGCACGTATACGCAGTATTTT. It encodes CASSGGRTYTQYF.